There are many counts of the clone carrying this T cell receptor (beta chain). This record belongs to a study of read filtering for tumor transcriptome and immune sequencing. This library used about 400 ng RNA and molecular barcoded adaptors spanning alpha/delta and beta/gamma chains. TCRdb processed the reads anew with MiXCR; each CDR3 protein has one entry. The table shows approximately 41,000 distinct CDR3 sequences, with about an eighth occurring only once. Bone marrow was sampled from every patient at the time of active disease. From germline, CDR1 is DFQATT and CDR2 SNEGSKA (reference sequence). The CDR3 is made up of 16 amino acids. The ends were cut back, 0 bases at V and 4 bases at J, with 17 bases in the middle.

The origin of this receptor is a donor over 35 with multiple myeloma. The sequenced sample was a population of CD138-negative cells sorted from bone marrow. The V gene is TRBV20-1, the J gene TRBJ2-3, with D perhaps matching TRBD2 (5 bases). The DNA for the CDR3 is TGCAGTGCTAGAGATCGCCTAGCCGTTTACGCAGATACGCAGTATTTT. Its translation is CSARDRLAVYADTQYF.